A few counts support the clone carrying this T cell receptor (beta chain). Profiled with immunoSEQ multiplex PCR; TCRdb holds only in-frame clones, not every one. The sample yields some 96,000 clones, roughly 87% seen once. The record originates from a study of control samples from healthy donors and cancer patients. Germline V gene lookup returns CDR1 SNHLY and CDR2 FYNNEI. This CDR3 region has 13 residues. Trimming shortened V by 4 bases and J by 4 bases, and 7 bases separated the two germline ends. The sequencing input was blood. V gene TRBV2 combines with J gene TRBJ2-2; TRBD1 might be the D (5 bases). The sequence was obtained from a woman between 45 and 60 years old in good health. CDR3 region: CASSGQITGELFF. The CDR3 DNA follows: TGTGCCAGCAGTGGACAGATCACCGGGGAGCTGTTTTTT.